A single sample gave rise to the 12 T cell receptor beta chains below, sequenced in a study of CD8 T cells in ankylosing spondylitis. TCRdb independently ran MiXCR on the 5' RACE reads; one entry per CDR3 protein. The sample yields 160,000 or so distinct CDR3 sequences, just over 9.5% seen once. Sequenced sample: blood, either unsorted or a sorted T cell fraction (not recorded which). These TCRs come from a female donor with ankylosing spondylitis or in good health (not recorded which).

The gene calls are TRBV7-8 and TRBJ2-3, with a tentative D call TRBD2 (7 bases). The germline CDR1 and CDR2 sequences are SGHVS and FQNEAQ. V was pared by 5 bases and J by 4 bases, with 19 bases between. This CDR3 region has 16 residues. The CDR3, as DNA: TGTGCCAGCAGCCGCCGCGGGGGCTTCTCCTCAGATACGCAGTATTTT. Translating it yields CASSRRGGFSSDTQYF.

This clonotype came up a few times. J is TRBJ2-1 and V is TRBV9, with no clear D. There are 15 residues in the CDR3. The V gene lost 0 bases and the J gene lost 5 bases, with 12 bases spanning the gap. Germline CDR1 SGDLS, CDR2 YYNGEE. CDR3 sequence reads: CASSVDGRSHNEQFF. In DNA, the CDR3 is TGTGCCAGCAGCGTAGATGGCAGGAGCCACAATGAGCAGTTCTTC.

As concerns this clonotype: Just one base apart from a much larger clone, this may be a read error. The rearrangement links TRBV7-9 to TRBJ2-5; no firm D call. The CDR3 runs to 14 residues. CDR1 is SEHNR, CDR2 FQNEAQ, per germline (reference sequence). In DNA form, the CDR3 reads TGTGCCAGCAGCACCACACCCCACCAAGAGGCCCAGTACTTC. Amino acid sequence: CASSTTPHQEAQYF.

The rearrangement links TRBV7-9 to TRBJ1-1; no reliable D call. The length of the CDR3 is 13 residues. Looked up from germline, CDR1 is SEHNR and CDR2 is FQNEAQ (reference sequence). Trimming took 5 bases from V and 3 from J, leaving 10 bases between them. The CDR3 protein is CASSPPLDTEAFF. The CDR3 DNA sequence: TGTGCCAGCAGCCCCCCTTTAGACACTGAAGCTTTCTTT.

This clonotype has just a few counts. The J gene is TRBJ2-1, the V gene TRBV12-3 or TRBV12-4; 8 nucleotides agree with TRBD2. J gave up 9 bases and V 2 bases, and 6 bases lay outside the gene matches. CDR3 size: 14 residues. CDR3 in DNA: TGTGCCAGCAGTTTAATGGGCGGGAGGACTGAGCAGTTCTTC. Residues: CASSLMGGRTEQFF.

This sequence joins TRBV14 and TRBJ1-1; no clear D. The germline V gene encodes CDR1 SGHDN and CDR2 FVKESK. CDR3 length equals 16 residues. Trimming took 3 bases from V and 1 from J, leaving 15 bases between them. DNA of the CDR3: TGTGCCAGCAGCCACCAAGTAGGTGTTCCGAACACTGAAGCTTTCTTT. It yields the protein CASSHQVGVPNTEAFF. The entire variable domain, with the rest obtained from reference TRBV14 and TRBJ1-1, is as follows: EAGVTQFPSHSVIEKGQTVTLRCDPISGHDNLYWYRRVMGKEIKFLLHFVKESKQDESGMPNNRFLAERTGGTYSTLKVQPAELEDSGVYFCASSHQVGVPNTEAFFGQGTRLTVV.

The CDR3 coding sequence is TGTGCCGGACAGTGGGCCGGGGAGCTGTTTTTT. This translates into CAGQWAGELFF. This chain uses TRBV6-1 with TRBJ2-2; a weak D match, TRBD1 (6 bases). This CDR3 comprises 11 residues. Germline V gene sequence: CDR1 MNHNS, CDR2 SASEGT. With 11 bases removed from V and 6 bases from J, the gap between germline ends came to 10 bases.

The chain is built from TRBV9 and TRBJ2-5; the D gene is possibly TRBD1 (5 bases). CDR3 size: 16 residues. Germline CDR1 SGDLS, CDR2 YYNGEE. V was pared by 0 bases and J by 5 bases, with 17 bases between. Here the CDR3 reads CASSVARVGTLETQYF. The CDR3 DNA reads TGTGCCAGCAGCGTAGCCAGGGTGGGTACTTTGGAGACCCAGTACTTC.

This clonotype came up a few times. V is TRBV25-1 and J is TRBJ2-5; the D gene is possibly TRBD2 (6 bases). This CDR3 contains 14 residues. With 4 bases removed from V and 4 bases from J, the gap between germline ends came to 13 bases. Germline V gene lookup returns CDR1 MGHDK and CDR2 SYGVNS. The CDR3 bases are TGTGCCAGCAGTGTGAGGGAGGAGGTAGAGACCCAGTACTTC. Protein product: CASSVREEVETQYF.

The V gene is TRBV9, the J gene TRBJ1-5, with a tentative D call TRBD1 (5 bases). From germline, CDR1 is SGDLS and CDR2 YYNGEE. This CDR3 contains 14 residues. Trimming left V 0 bases short and J 5 bases short, with 9 bases between. In DNA, the CDR3 is TGTGCCAGCAGCGTAGACCCAGGGTATCAGCCCCAGCATTTT. It is translated as CASSVDPGYQPQHF.

The chain has TRBV19 and TRBJ1-5, with D perhaps matching TRBD1 (5 bases). The CDR3 totals 15 residues. V was trimmed by 1 base and J by 1 base, leaving 8 bases between them. Looked up from germline, CDR1 is LNHDA and CDR2 is SQIVND (reference sequence). The CDR3 DNA reads as TGTGCCAGTAGTATAGCTTGGGACAGCAATCAGCCCCAGCATTTT. Translated: CASSIAWDSNQPQHF. Full variable domain (rest looked up from reference TRBV19 and TRBJ1-5): DGGITQSPKYLFRKEGQNVTLSCEQNLNHDAMYWYRQDPGQGLRLIYYSQIVNDFQKGDIAEGYSVSREKKESFPLTVTSAQKNPTAFYLCASSIAWDSNQPQHFGDGTRLSIL.

This clonotype has more than one count but fewer than ten. The genes are TRBV9 and TRBJ2-7; D gene ambiguous. V was trimmed by 4 bases and J by 4 bases, leaving 15 bases between them. CDR1 SGDLS and CDR2 YYNGEE come from the germline V gene. This CDR3 has 14 amino acids. This chain's CDR3 is CASSSDPVVYEQYF. Written as DNA, the CDR3 is TGTGCCAGCAGCTCGGACCCGGTGGTGTACGAGCAGTACTTC. The variable domain in full, with the rest retrieved from reference TRBV9 and TRBJ2-7, is DSGVTQTPKHLITATGQRVTLRCSPRSGDLSVYWYQQSLDQGLQFLIQYYNGEERAKGNILERFSAQQFPDLHSELNLSSLELGDSALYFCASSSDPVVYEQYFGPGTRLTVT.